Listed here is a single T cell receptor beta chain. Its antigen is still unknown. This record comes from a study of a mutant IDH1 vaccine in newly diagnosed glioma. Study as a whole: The patients were given eight vaccinations, one each in weeks 1, 3, 5, 7, 11, 15, 19 and 23. The therapy given earlier, which was standard therapy, consisted of radiotherapy, temozolomide, or both, and most of the patients received both.

General study findings and limits: Patients mounted vaccine-induced immune responses in approximately 94% of cases. Pseudoprogression appeared independent of alterations in top peripheral clonotypes.

The time point here: week 11, during vaccination. Each dose delivered 300 ug of mutant IDH1 20-mer peptide subcutaneously with imiquimod. TCRdb's table, derived via immunoSEQ multiplex PCR, lists solely in-frame clones and lacks some. The sample carries about 32,000 clones, 78% recorded once. Unmatched junction bases numbered 5, after V lost 5 bases and J lost 9 bases. CDR1 is SGHAT, CDR2 FQNNGV, per germline. The CDR3 loop spans 14 amino acids. The source of this sequence is a man under 40 with glioma. Sequenced here: PBMCs, sampled from a glioma patient whose treatment included an IDH1 peptide vaccine. The V call is TRBV11-2, the J call TRBJ1-6, with 9 bases aligning to TRBD1. The CDR3 sequence: CASSPTGGGSPLHF. The CDR3 coding sequence is TGTGCCAGCAGCCCTACAGGGGGCGGTTCACCCCTCCACTTT.